This T cell receptor (beta chain) is from a study of technical replicates of blood from a few donors listed by TCRdb under 2017. With respect to this clone: What antigen it recognizes has not been identified. No much larger clone exists at a distance of one base, and base qualities are not known.

The library was generated by the immunoSEQ multiplex PCR assay. As stored in TCRdb, this immuneACCESS dataset retains in-frame rearrangements with V and J assigned. A fraction of the clones does not appear; measured against another copy, unresolved V genes explain less than half of the discrepancy, and the remainder lacks a known reason. The sample table contains tens of thousands of clones; only one count was recorded for approximately 96% of them. Approximately 0.2% of the sample goes to the ten largest clones. Relative to germline, V is 6 bases shorter and J is 0 bases shorter, with 12 bases between their ends. As encoded in the germline V gene (reference sequence), CDR1 is MNHEY while CDR2 is SMNVEV. The CDR3 numbers 15 residues from cysteine through phenylalanine. The only DNA kept is the CDR3, 45 bases in frame from the first base.

This receptor was identified in a human donor in good health. The receptor chain draws on TRBV27 and TRBJ2-1, with no D gene named confidently. Source material: T cells isolated from PBMCs. The CDR3 protein sequence reads: CASSIILSSYNEQFF. The nucleotide sequence is TGTGCCAGCAGCATTATCCTTAGCTCCTACAATGAGCAGTTCTTC.